The rows below give T cell receptor beta chains drawn from one sample of a study of blood T cell repertoires in COVID-19. Assay: immunoSEQ multiplex PCR; the TCRdb copy retains only in-frame clones and omits some. The sample holds over 110,000 clones, around 90% seen once. Sequences were obtained from peripheral blood. These receptors originate from a man between 65 and 85 years old with acute or convalescent COVID-19. Each CDR3 is given with its conserved first and last residue. Fields, in order: D gene, V gene, J gene, CDR3 length, clone size, CDR3 DNA, CDR3 protein. D genes are given only for firm matches. Clone size appears in some rows only: once, few, many, or a class for an expanded clone.

d_call: TRBD1; v_call: TRBV5-1; j_call: TRBJ2-7; cdr3_length: 13; clone_size: once; cdr3_nt: TGCGCCAGCAGCCCACAGGGGGATGGCGAGCAGTACTTC; cdr3_aa: CASSPQGDGEQYF
d_call: NA; v_call: TRBV13; j_call: TRBJ2-1; cdr3_length: 16; clone_size: NA; cdr3_nt: TGTGCCAGCAGCCGACGGGACAAAAGCTCCTACAATGAGCAGTTCTTC; cdr3_aa: CASSRRDKSSYNEQFF
d_call: TRBD1; v_call: TRBV11-2; j_call: TRBJ2-1; cdr3_length: 16; clone_size: NA; cdr3_nt: TGTGCCAGCAGCCCAAATGGGGCAGGGGGCTACAATGAGCAGTTCTTC; cdr3_aa: CASSPNGAGGYNEQFF
d_call: TRBD1; v_call: TRBV6-5; j_call: TRBJ1-4; cdr3_length: 15; clone_size: NA; cdr3_nt: TGTGCCAGCAGTTACTCAACAGGGGTCCGTGAAAAACTGTTTTTT; cdr3_aa: CASSYSTGVREKLFF
d_call: NA; v_call: TRBV2; j_call: TRBJ1-1; cdr3_length: 13; clone_size: NA; cdr3_nt: TGTGCCAGAGGGGTTGGGAAGAACACTGAAGCTTTCTTT; cdr3_aa: CARGVGKNTEAFF
d_call: TRBD1; v_call: TRBV6-1; j_call: TRBJ1-2; cdr3_length: 14; clone_size: NA; cdr3_nt: TGTGCCAGCAGTGAGGAGGGACAGGGTAATGGCTACACCTTC; cdr3_aa: CASSEEGQGNGYTF
d_call: TRBD1; v_call: TRBV19; j_call: TRBJ2-1; cdr3_length: 15; clone_size: NA; cdr3_nt: TGTGCCAGTAGACCGGGACAGGGGTCCTACAATGAGCAGTTCTTC; cdr3_aa: CASRPGQGSYNEQFF
d_call: NA; v_call: TRBV30; j_call: TRBJ2-7; cdr3_length: 15; clone_size: NA; cdr3_nt: TGTGCCTGGAGCGGAGGTAGAACCGGGACCTACGAGCAGTACTTC; cdr3_aa: CAWSGGRTGTYEQYF
d_call: NA; v_call: TRBV7-8; j_call: TRBJ2-2; cdr3_length: 14; clone_size: NA; cdr3_nt: TGTGCCAGCAGCCTCGACAGAAACACCGGGGAGCTGTTTTTT; cdr3_aa: CASSLDRNTGELFF
d_call: TRBD1; v_call: TRBV2; j_call: TRBJ2-3; cdr3_length: 15; clone_size: NA; cdr3_nt: TGTGCCAGCACCCTGGGACAGGGCCCCGCTAATACGCAGTATTTT; cdr3_aa: CASTLGQGPANTQYF
d_call: NA; v_call: TRBV5-1; j_call: TRBJ2-7; cdr3_length: 17; clone_size: NA; cdr3_nt: TGCGCCAGCAGCCCCTTCGGGGGAGGGGGGGGCTCCTACGAGCAGTACTTC; cdr3_aa: CASSPFGGGGGSYEQYF
d_call: NA; v_call: TRBV24-1; j_call: TRBJ1-6; cdr3_length: 15; clone_size: NA; cdr3_nt: TGTGCCACCAGTGACAGGACACTACATAATTCACCCCTCCACTTT; cdr3_aa: CATSDRTLHNSPLHF
d_call: TRBD1; v_call: TRBV19; j_call: TRBJ1-2; cdr3_length: 12; clone_size: NA; cdr3_nt: TGTGCCAGTAGTAGACAGGGCTATGGCTACACCTTC; cdr3_aa: CASSRQGYGYTF
d_call: TRBD2; v_call: TRBV7-3; j_call: TRBJ2-3; cdr3_length: 14; clone_size: once; cdr3_nt: TGTGCCAGCAGCTGGGGCGGGAGACCAGATACGCAGTATTTT; cdr3_aa: CASSWGGRPDTQYF
d_call: NA; v_call: TRBV15; j_call: TRBJ2-3; cdr3_length: 15; clone_size: NA; cdr3_nt: TGTGCCACCAGCAGAGATCTTGGTAGCTACGATACGCAGTATTTT; cdr3_aa: CATSRDLGSYDTQYF
d_call: TRBD1; v_call: TRBV10-2; j_call: TRBJ2-2; cdr3_length: 17; clone_size: NA; cdr3_nt: TGCGCCAGCAGTGAGTTGGGACAGGGATCGAACACCGGGGAGCTGTTTTTT; cdr3_aa: CASSELGQGSNTGELFF
d_call: NA; v_call: TRBV5-5; j_call: TRBJ1-5; cdr3_length: 15; clone_size: NA; cdr3_nt: TGTGCCAGCAGCCTCGCCTCCGAAGGGGTCTCGCCCCAGCATTTT; cdr3_aa: CASSLASEGVSPQHF
d_call: TRBD1; v_call: TRBV30; j_call: TRBJ1-3; cdr3_length: 14; clone_size: NA; cdr3_nt: TGTGCCTTCGACAGGGCCTTCTCTGGAAACACCATATATTTT; cdr3_aa: CAFDRAFSGNTIYF
d_call: NA; v_call: TRBV7-2; j_call: TRBJ2-4; cdr3_length: 15; clone_size: once; cdr3_nt: TGTGCCAGCAGTCGAGATATTTTAGCCAAAAACATTCAGTACTTC; cdr3_aa: CASSRDILAKNIQYF
d_call: NA; v_call: TRBV7-3; j_call: TRBJ2-7; cdr3_length: 13; clone_size: NA; cdr3_nt: TGTGCCAGCAGCTTAATAGGGAGGGGGGAGCAGTACTTC; cdr3_aa: CASSLIGRGEQYF
d_call: TRBD2; v_call: TRBV11-2; j_call: TRBJ2-1; cdr3_length: 16; clone_size: NA; cdr3_nt: TGTGCCAGCAGCTTAGATCCGGGGGGGAACTACAATGAGCAGTTCTTC; cdr3_aa: CASSLDPGGNYNEQFF
d_call: NA; v_call: TRBV7-2; j_call: TRBJ1-5; cdr3_length: 13; clone_size: NA; cdr3_nt: TGTGCCAGCAGCTTAGCTTTGAGTCAGCCCCAGCATTTT; cdr3_aa: CASSLALSQPQHF
d_call: NA; v_call: TRBV19; j_call: TRBJ1-6; cdr3_length: 14; clone_size: NA; cdr3_nt: TGTGCCAGTGACCAAGGAGGGAGGAATTCACCCCTCCACTTT; cdr3_aa: CASDQGGRNSPLHF
d_call: NA; v_call: TRBV7-6; j_call: TRBJ2-3; cdr3_length: 16; clone_size: NA; cdr3_nt: TGTGCCAGCAGCTTAGGTGCTAGCGATGCCTCAGATACGCAGTATTTT; cdr3_aa: CASSLGASDASDTQYF
d_call: NA; v_call: TRBV7-3; j_call: TRBJ2-7; cdr3_length: 13; clone_size: NA; cdr3_nt: TGTGCCAGGATTGACAGAAGGCCCTACGAGCAGTACTTC; cdr3_aa: CARIDRRPYEQYF
d_call: TRBD1; v_call: TRBV6-1; j_call: TRBJ1-2; cdr3_length: 13; clone_size: NA; cdr3_nt: TGTGCCAGCAGTGAACAGGGGGCTAAGGGCTACACCTTC; cdr3_aa: CASSEQGAKGYTF
d_call: NA; v_call: TRBV10-3; j_call: TRBJ1-1; cdr3_length: 15; clone_size: NA; cdr3_nt: TGTGCCATCAGTGGGGCCTTGAGCGGGGGGACTGAAGCTTTCTTT; cdr3_aa: CAISGALSGGTEAFF
d_call: TRBD1; v_call: TRBV28; j_call: TRBJ1-1; cdr3_length: 15; clone_size: few; cdr3_nt: TGTGCCAGCAGCCCTCATGGACAGGGGGTGGGTGAAGCTTTCTTT; cdr3_aa: CASSPHGQGVGEAFF
d_call: NA; v_call: TRBV1; j_call: TRBJ2-1; cdr3_length: 16; clone_size: NA; cdr3_nt: TGCACCAGCAGTCACGACGGGGGGAGCTCCTACAATGAGCAGTTCTTC; cdr3_aa: CTSSHDGGSSYNEQFF
d_call: NA; v_call: TRBV5-6; j_call: TRBJ1-3; cdr3_length: 14; clone_size: NA; cdr3_nt: TGTGCCAGCAGCCGACTGGACTCTGGAAACACCATATATTTT; cdr3_aa: CASSRLDSGNTIYF
d_call: NA; v_call: TRBV7-2; j_call: TRBJ1-2; cdr3_length: 16; clone_size: NA; cdr3_nt: TGTGCCAGCAGCTTAGGGGAGGGGGTGCCTTTCTATGGCTACACCTTC; cdr3_aa: CASSLGEGVPFYGYTF
d_call: TRBD2; v_call: TRBV10-1; j_call: TRBJ2-3; cdr3_length: 17; clone_size: NA; cdr3_nt: TGCGCCAGCAGTGGGGCTAGCGGGACCACTAGCACAGATACGCAGTATTTT; cdr3_aa: CASSGASGTTSTDTQYF
d_call: TRBD1; v_call: TRBV3-1/TRBV3-2; j_call: TRBJ2-1; cdr3_length: 15; clone_size: few; cdr3_nt: TGTGCCAGCAGCCAAGACGGGACAGGCTACAATGAGCAGTTCTTC; cdr3_aa: CASSQDGTGYNEQFF
d_call: TRBD1; v_call: TRBV18; j_call: TRBJ2-3; cdr3_length: 14; clone_size: once; cdr3_nt: TGTGCCAGCTTACGACAGGGGCCCGCAGATACGCAGTATTTT; cdr3_aa: CASLRQGPADTQYF
d_call: NA; v_call: TRBV12-5; j_call: TRBJ2-3; cdr3_length: 13; clone_size: many; cdr3_nt: TGTGCTAGTGCCCGCGAGTTGCTAGATACGCAGTATTTT; cdr3_aa: CASARELLDTQYF
d_call: NA; v_call: TRBV28; j_call: TRBJ2-7; cdr3_length: 15; clone_size: NA; cdr3_nt: TGTGCCAGCAGTTTAGTTTCGACCGGGAGCGTCGAGCAGTACTTC; cdr3_aa: CASSLVSTGSVEQYF
d_call: NA; v_call: TRBV7-9; j_call: TRBJ2-5; cdr3_length: 14; clone_size: NA; cdr3_nt: TGTGCCAGCAGCCCCCAGGGAAGTAGCGAGACCCAGTACTTC; cdr3_aa: CASSPQGSSETQYF
d_call: TRBD1; v_call: TRBV19; j_call: TRBJ2-3; cdr3_length: 15; clone_size: NA; cdr3_nt: TGTGCCAGTAGCCCCGGACAGGGGCGGACAGATACGCAGTATTTT; cdr3_aa: CASSPGQGRTDTQYF
d_call: NA; v_call: TRBV15; j_call: TRBJ2-7; cdr3_length: 14; clone_size: NA; cdr3_nt: TGTGCCACTGGGTTAGGGACGGGGGACTACGAGCAGTACTTC; cdr3_aa: CATGLGTGDYEQYF
d_call: NA; v_call: TRBV2; j_call: TRBJ1-5; cdr3_length: 15; clone_size: NA; cdr3_nt: TGTGCCAGCAGTGAGCAGGGACTGAGCAATCAGCCCCAGCATTTT; cdr3_aa: CASSEQGLSNQPQHF
d_call: TRBD1; v_call: TRBV29-1; j_call: TRBJ1-2; cdr3_length: 13; clone_size: NA; cdr3_nt: TGCAGCGTTTCGGGACAGCAATTCTATGGCTACACCTTC; cdr3_aa: CSVSGQQFYGYTF
d_call: TRBD2; v_call: TRBV2; j_call: TRBJ2-4; cdr3_length: 16; clone_size: NA; cdr3_nt: TGTGCCAGCAGTGAACGGACTAGCTTCGAGGGGAACATTCAGTACTTC; cdr3_aa: CASSERTSFEGNIQYF
d_call: TRBD1; v_call: TRBV6-6; j_call: TRBJ2-5; cdr3_length: 16; clone_size: NA; cdr3_nt: TGTGCCAGCAGGCCCGGGACAGGGGGTTTCGAAGAGACCCAGTACTTC; cdr3_aa: CASRPGTGGFEETQYF
d_call: TRBD2; v_call: TRBV6-5; j_call: TRBJ2-5; cdr3_length: 13; clone_size: NA; cdr3_nt: TGTGCCAGCAGTTACGGACGGGGGGGGACCCAGTACTTC; cdr3_aa: CASSYGRGGTQYF
d_call: NA; v_call: TRBV24-1; j_call: TRBJ2-7; cdr3_length: 13; clone_size: NA; cdr3_nt: TGTGCCACCAGTGATTGGCCGAACTACGAGCAGTACTTC; cdr3_aa: CATSDWPNYEQYF
d_call: TRBD1; v_call: TRBV19; j_call: TRBJ1-1; cdr3_length: 14; clone_size: NA; cdr3_nt: TGTGCCAGTATCCCCCGGGACAGAGTCACTGAAGCTTTCTTT; cdr3_aa: CASIPRDRVTEAFF
d_call: NA; v_call: TRBV7-9; j_call: TRBJ1-3; cdr3_length: 13; clone_size: NA; cdr3_nt: TGTGCCAGCAGCTTAGGTGCGGGGGACACCATATATTTT; cdr3_aa: CASSLGAGDTIYF
d_call: NA; v_call: TRBV5-4; j_call: TRBJ2-3; cdr3_length: 15; clone_size: NA; cdr3_nt: TGTGCCAGCAGCACCCAGGGCAGATTAACAGATACGCAGTATTTT; cdr3_aa: CASSTQGRLTDTQYF
d_call: NA; v_call: TRBV11-1; j_call: TRBJ2-1; cdr3_length: 14; clone_size: NA; cdr3_nt: TGTGCCAGCAGCCCGCGCTCCCTCGGGGGTGAGCAGTTCTTC; cdr3_aa: CASSPRSLGGEQFF
d_call: NA; v_call: TRBV2; j_call: TRBJ1-1; cdr3_length: 13; clone_size: once; cdr3_nt: TGTGCCAGCAGTGAACGGTGGAACACTGAAGCTTTCTTT; cdr3_aa: CASSERWNTEAFF
d_call: NA; v_call: TRBV6-2/TRBV6-3; j_call: TRBJ1-2; cdr3_length: 16; clone_size: NA; cdr3_nt: TGTGCCAGCAGTCCCGATCGGACAGCCTCTCTAAGTGGCTACACCTTC; cdr3_aa: CASSPDRTASLSGYTF
d_call: NA; v_call: TRBV11-2; j_call: TRBJ2-5; cdr3_length: 15; clone_size: NA; cdr3_nt: TGTGCCAGCAGCGCCCATCCCGAGCGTCAAGAGACCCAGTACTTC; cdr3_aa: CASSAHPERQETQYF
d_call: NA; v_call: TRBV30; j_call: TRBJ2-7; cdr3_length: 15; clone_size: NA; cdr3_nt: TGTGCCTGGAGCGGGAGTTGGGGCATGATGGACGAGCAGTACTTC; cdr3_aa: CAWSGSWGMMDEQYF
d_call: NA; v_call: TRBV19; j_call: TRBJ2-2; cdr3_length: 14; clone_size: NA; cdr3_nt: TGTGCCAGTAGTATCTTCAACAGGGCCGGGGAGCTGTTTTTT; cdr3_aa: CASSIFNRAGELFF
d_call: NA; v_call: TRBV19; j_call: TRBJ2-5; cdr3_length: 15; clone_size: NA; cdr3_nt: TGTGCCAGTAGTATAGACCTCGGACTGCAAGAGACCCAGTACTTC; cdr3_aa: CASSIDLGLQETQYF
d_call: NA; v_call: TRBV3-1/TRBV3-2; j_call: TRBJ1-6; cdr3_length: 14; clone_size: NA; cdr3_nt: TGTGCCAGCAGCCAAGATTACAGGAATTCACCCCTCCACTTT; cdr3_aa: CASSQDYRNSPLHF
d_call: TRBD2; v_call: TRBV4-1; j_call: TRBJ2-3; cdr3_length: 17; clone_size: NA; cdr3_nt: TGCGCCAGCAGCCAGCGGGCCGGGACTAGCGACACAGATACGCAGTATTTT; cdr3_aa: CASSQRAGTSDTDTQYF
d_call: NA; v_call: TRBV11-2; j_call: TRBJ2-2; cdr3_length: 14; clone_size: NA; cdr3_nt: TGTGCCAGCAGCTTATCCAGGAACACCGGGGAGCTGTTTTTT; cdr3_aa: CASSLSRNTGELFF
d_call: TRBD1; v_call: TRBV10-3; j_call: TRBJ1-1; cdr3_length: 16; clone_size: NA; cdr3_nt: TGTGCCATCAGTGAGTTTTCAGGGGGTCTTTTCGCTGAAGCTTTCTTT; cdr3_aa: CAISEFSGGLFAEAFF
d_call: TRBD1; v_call: TRBV6-6; j_call: TRBJ2-7; cdr3_length: 14; clone_size: NA; cdr3_nt: TGTGCCAGCAGTTACTGGACAGGGGGTGACGAGCAGTACTTC; cdr3_aa: CASSYWTGGDEQYF